One T cell receptor beta chain is described in this entry. There is no known antigen for this receptor. Qualities for individual bases were not recorded, and no much larger clone is one base off. This record comes from a study of blood T cell repertoires in COVID-19 (TCRdb year 2020). Concerning the study at large: Samples from collaborators originated in the United States, Italy and Spain and spanned both the acute and convalescent phases of COVID-19. The prospective study material was composed of cDNA or gDNA derived from T cells, B-cell-depleted T cells, or PBMCs. The dataset comprised deeply sampled blood TCRbeta repertoires from subjects exposed to, actively infected with, or recovered from COVID-19. The repertoires were released in a freely available public database intended as a resource for research on the immune response to SARS-CoV-2. The samples were drawn from two sources: the first 160 participants of the ongoing ImmuneRACE study, and over 950 subjects contributed by 6 global collaborators. A de-identified subject ID, COVID-19 status, age in years and sex were almost always included in the sample metadata. HLA class I and class II types, where available, came from metadata supplied by the sample provider rather than from assay-based typing.

Overall study outcomes, separate from this receptor: Clinical and demographic metadata were provided uncurated, with the amount varying by source and participant.

Participants in the prospective study were aged 18 to 89 years, lived in more than 20 United States geographic areas, and enrolled through a virtual design. Cohort assignment in the prospective study relied on participant-reported clinical history from a screening survey and a study questionnaire. Exposed participants were defined as having been in contact with someone with a PCR-confirmed or clinician-diagnosed COVID-19 case within 2 weeks of study entry. In the prospective study, whole blood, serum and a nasopharyngeal or oropharyngeal swab were collected from each participant by mobile phlebotomists. Over a 2-month period, participants in the prospective study had the option of providing additional blood draws and questionnaires. Before DNA extraction, prospective study blood samples were shipped either frozen or at room temperature. CDR1 and CDR2 were assigned from the germline V gene as KGHDR and SFDVKD. The CDR3 goes from the cysteine to the phenylalanine over 13 residues. Just CDR3 DNA is preserved here, 39 bases in frame from base 1. V is pruned by 5 bases and J by 3 bases, leaving 0 bases of the junction without a gene match.

The immunoSEQ Assay, a bias-controlled multiplex PCR, was used to amplify TCRbeta CDR3 regions from genomic DNA. The published analysis was carried out like this. Nucleated cell counts per sample were estimated from amplification of reference gene primers within the assay. Sequence reads were collapsed and filtered to measure the absolute abundance of every unique TCRbeta CDR3 rearrangement. For each sample, productive Simpson clonality was calculated as the square root of Simpson's diversity index across productive rearrangements. TCRdb stores this immuneACCESS table with in-frame sequences only. Part of the clones is absent; in the studies checked, under half of the shortfall reflects unresolved V genes, and no reason is known for the rest. That table supplies the V and J calls and clone size; D and trimming were determined from the DNA. The sample table holds some 400,000 clones, of which approximately 90% were seen once. The ten largest clones take up 0.8% to 0.9% of the sample.

The chain is made from TRBV24-1 and TRBJ2-1, with 7 bases aligning to TRBD2. The clonotype originates from a woman aged 40 to 50 who had been exposed to COVID-19. The material sequenced was PBMCs or T cells enriched from blood (not recorded which). The DNA sequence is given as TGTGCCACCAGTGGGGACTACTACAATGAGCAGTTCTTC. This translates into CATSGDYYNEQFF.